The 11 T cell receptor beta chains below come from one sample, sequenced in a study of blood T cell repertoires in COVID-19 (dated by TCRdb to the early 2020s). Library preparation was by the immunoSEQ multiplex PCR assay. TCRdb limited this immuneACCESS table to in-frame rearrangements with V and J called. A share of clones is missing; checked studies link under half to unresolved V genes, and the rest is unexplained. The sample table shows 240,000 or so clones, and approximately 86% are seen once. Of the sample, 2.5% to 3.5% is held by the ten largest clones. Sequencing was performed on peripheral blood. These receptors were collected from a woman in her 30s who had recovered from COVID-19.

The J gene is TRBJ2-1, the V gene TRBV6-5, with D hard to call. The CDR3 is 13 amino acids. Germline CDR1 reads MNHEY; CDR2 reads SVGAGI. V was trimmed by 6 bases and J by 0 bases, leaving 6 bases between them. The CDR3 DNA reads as TGTGCCAGCAGCTCTACCTCCTACAATGAGCAGTTCTTC. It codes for CASSSTSYNEQFF.

CDR3 sequence reads: CASSPGAGQPQHF. CDR3 coding DNA: TGTGCCAGCTCCCCAGGGGCTGGACAGCCCCAGCATTTT. The chain employs TRBV7-9 and TRBJ1-5; D possibly corresponds to TRBD1 (6 bases). Deletions cut 8 bases from V and 7 bases from J, with 15 bases between. The CDR3 loop spans 13 amino acids. Germline V CDR1 and CDR2: SEHNR, FQNEAQ (reference sequence).

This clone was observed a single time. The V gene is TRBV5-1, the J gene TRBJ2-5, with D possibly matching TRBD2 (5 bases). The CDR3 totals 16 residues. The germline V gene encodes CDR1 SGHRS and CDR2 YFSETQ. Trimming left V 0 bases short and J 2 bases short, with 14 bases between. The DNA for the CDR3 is TGCGCCAGCAGCTTGGATGACTGGACTTTACAAGAGACCCAGTACTTC. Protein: CASSLDDWTLQETQYF.

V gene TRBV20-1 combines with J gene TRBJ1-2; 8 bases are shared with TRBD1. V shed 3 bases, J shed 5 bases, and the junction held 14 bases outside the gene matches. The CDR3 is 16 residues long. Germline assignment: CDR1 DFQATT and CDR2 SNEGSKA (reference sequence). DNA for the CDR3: TGCAGTGCTAGTTTGACAGGGGCCAGAGGGCAATATGGCTACACCTTC. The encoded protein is CSASLTGARGQYGYTF.

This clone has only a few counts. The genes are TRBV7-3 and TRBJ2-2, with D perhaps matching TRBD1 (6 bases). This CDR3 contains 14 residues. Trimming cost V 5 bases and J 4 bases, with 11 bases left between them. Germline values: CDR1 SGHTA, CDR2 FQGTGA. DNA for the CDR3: TGTGCCAGCAGCCCCAAACAGGGCACCGGGGAGCTGTTTTTT. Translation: CASSPKQGTGELFF.

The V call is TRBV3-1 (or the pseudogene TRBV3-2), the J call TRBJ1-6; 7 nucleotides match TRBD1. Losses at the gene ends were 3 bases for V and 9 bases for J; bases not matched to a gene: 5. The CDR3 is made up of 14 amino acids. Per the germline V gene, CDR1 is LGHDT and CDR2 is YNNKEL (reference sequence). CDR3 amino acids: CASSHPSGGSPLHF. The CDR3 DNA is TGTGCCAGCAGCCACCCTTCAGGGGGTTCACCCCTCCACTTT.

The CDR3 DNA reads TGTGCCAGCTCCTCCGGGACAGGGGGAATTGGAGGGTCAGATACGCAGTATTTT. Amino acids: CASSSGTGGIGGSDTQYF. V and J are TRBV18 and TRBJ2-3, with TRBD1 matching 11 bases. Germline V gene lookup returns CDR1 KGHSH and CDR2 LQKENI. V was pared by 6 bases and J by 4 bases, with 15 bases of the junction left unmatched. The CDR3 runs to 18 residues.

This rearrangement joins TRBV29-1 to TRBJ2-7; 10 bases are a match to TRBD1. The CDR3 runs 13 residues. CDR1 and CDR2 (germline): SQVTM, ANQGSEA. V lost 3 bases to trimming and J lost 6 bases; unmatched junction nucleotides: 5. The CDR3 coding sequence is TGCAGCGTTGAGACAGGGGGCTTAGGCGAGCAGTACTTC. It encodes CSVETGGLGEQYF.

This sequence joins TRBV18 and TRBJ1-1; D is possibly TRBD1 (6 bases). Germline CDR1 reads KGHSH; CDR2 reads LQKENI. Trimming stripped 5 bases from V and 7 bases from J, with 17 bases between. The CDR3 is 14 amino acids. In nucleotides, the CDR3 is TGTGCCAGCTCAGGGCTGGGGGGGGCTGTTGAAGCTTTCTTT. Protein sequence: CASSGLGGAVEAFF.

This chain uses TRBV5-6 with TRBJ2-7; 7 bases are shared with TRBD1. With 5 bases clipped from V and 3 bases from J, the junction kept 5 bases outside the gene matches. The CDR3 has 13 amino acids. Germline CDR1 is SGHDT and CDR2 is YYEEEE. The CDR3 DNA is TGTGCCAGCAGACAAAGACAGGGCTACGAGCAGTACTTC. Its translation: CASRQRQGYEQYF.

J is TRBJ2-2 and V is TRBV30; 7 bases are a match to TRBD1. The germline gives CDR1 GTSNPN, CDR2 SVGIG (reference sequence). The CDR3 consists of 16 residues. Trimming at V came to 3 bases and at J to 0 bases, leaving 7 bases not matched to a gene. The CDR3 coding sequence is TGTGCCTGGAGCGCGACAGGGTATGCGAACACCGGGGAGCTGTTTTTT. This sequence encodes CAWSATGYANTGELFF.